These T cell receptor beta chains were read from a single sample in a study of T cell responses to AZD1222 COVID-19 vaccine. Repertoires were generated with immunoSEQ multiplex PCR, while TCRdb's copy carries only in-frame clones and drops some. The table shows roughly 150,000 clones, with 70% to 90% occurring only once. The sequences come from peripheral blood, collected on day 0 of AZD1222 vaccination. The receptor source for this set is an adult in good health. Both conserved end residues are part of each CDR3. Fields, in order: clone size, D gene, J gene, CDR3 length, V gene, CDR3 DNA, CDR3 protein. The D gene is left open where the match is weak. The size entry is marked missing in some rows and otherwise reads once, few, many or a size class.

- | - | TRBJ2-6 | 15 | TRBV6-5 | TGTGCCACAGGGGACGCAAACTCTGGGGCCAACGTCCTGACTTTC | CATGDANSGANVLTF
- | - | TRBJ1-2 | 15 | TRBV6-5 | TGTGCCTCAATTGCCGGGGAGGGTTCCGGCTATGGCTACACCTTC | CASIAGEGSGYGYTF
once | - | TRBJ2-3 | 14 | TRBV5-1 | TGCGCCAGCAGCTTGGCGGGAGCCACAGATACGCAGTATTTT | CASSLAGATDTQYF
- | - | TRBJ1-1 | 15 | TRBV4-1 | TGCGCCAGCAGCCAATCCTCACAGGGATTCACTGAAGCTTTCTTT | CASSQSSQGFTEAFF
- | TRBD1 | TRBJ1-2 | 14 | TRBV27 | TGTGCCAGCAGTTCATCAGGGGGTCCCTATGGCTACACCTTC | CASSSSGGPYGYTF
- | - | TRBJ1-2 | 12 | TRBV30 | TGTGCCTGGAGTGTACTGGGTTATGGCTACACCTTC | CAWSVLGYGYTF
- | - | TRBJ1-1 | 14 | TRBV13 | TGTGCCAGCAGCCCCACAACGAGGGACACTGAAGCTTTCTTT | CASSPTTRDTEAFF
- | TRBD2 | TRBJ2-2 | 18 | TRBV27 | TGTGCCAGCAGCCGCCGAGGACTAGCGGAAATACATACCGGGGAGCTGTTTTTT | CASSRRGLAEIHTGELFF
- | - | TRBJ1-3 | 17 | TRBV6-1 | TGTGCCAGCAGTGTGGGGGACCAACTAATCTCTGGAAACACCATATATTTT | CASSVGDQLISGNTIYF
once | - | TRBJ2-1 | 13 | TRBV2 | TGTGCCAGCAGGACAGCTCTTTACAATGAGCAGTTCTTC | CASRTALYNEQFF
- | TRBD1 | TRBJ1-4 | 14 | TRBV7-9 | TGTGCCAGCAGCTTGGGGGACAGTAATGAAAAACTGTTTTTT | CASSLGDSNEKLFF
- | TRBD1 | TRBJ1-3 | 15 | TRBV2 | TGTGCCAGCAGTGTTTTGGACAGGGTGGGAAACACCATATATTTT | CASSVLDRVGNTIYF
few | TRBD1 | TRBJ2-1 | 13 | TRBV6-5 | TGTGCCAGCCAGGGGGACAGGATGAATGAGCAGTTCTTC | CASQGDRMNEQFF
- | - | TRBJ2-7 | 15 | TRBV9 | TGTGCCAGCAGCTCTAGCGACTCTCTCTCCTACGAGCAGTACTTC | CASSSSDSLSYEQYF
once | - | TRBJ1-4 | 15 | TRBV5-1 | TGCGCCAGCAGCTTGATGGGGGGCTACGGGGAAAAACTGTTTTTT | CASSLMGGYGEKLFF
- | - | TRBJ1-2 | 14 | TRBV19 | TGTGCCAGTAGCTTACGAGGGCAGGGATATGGCTACACCTTC | CASSLRGQGYGYTF
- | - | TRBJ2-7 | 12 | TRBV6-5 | TGTGCCAGCAGCGGACAGCGCTACGAGCAGTACTTC | CASSGQRYEQYF
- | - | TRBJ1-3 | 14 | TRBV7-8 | TGTGCCAGCAGCTTGCGGGGAGCTGGAAACACCATATATTTT | CASSLRGAGNTIYF
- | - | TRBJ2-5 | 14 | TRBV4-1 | TGCGCCAGCAGCCAAGCCCGTACGCAAGAGACCCAGTACTTC | CASSQARTQETQYF
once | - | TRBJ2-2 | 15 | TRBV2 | TGTGCCAGCAGTTTTATCACAAGAACCACCGGGGAGCTGTTTTTT | CASSFITRTTGELFF
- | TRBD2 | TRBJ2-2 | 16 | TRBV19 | TGTGCCAGTAGGAATCTAGCGGGAGTGCCCACCGGGGAGCTGTTTTTT | CASRNLAGVPTGELFF
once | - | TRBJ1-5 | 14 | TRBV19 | TGTGCCAGTAGTATGGGAGGAAGCAATCAGCCCCAGCATTTT | CASSMGGSNQPQHF
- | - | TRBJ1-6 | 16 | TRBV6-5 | TGTGCCAGCAGCTACTCGGGTCAGGGACCCAATTCACCCCTCCACTTT | CASSYSGQGPNSPLHF
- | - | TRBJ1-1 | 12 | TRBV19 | TGTGCCAGTTCCCGATGGGACACTGAAGCTTTCTTT | CASSRWDTEAFF
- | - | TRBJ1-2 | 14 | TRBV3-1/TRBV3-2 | TGTGCCAGCAGCCAAGGGGGGGTGGGCTATGGCTACACCTTC | CASSQGGVGYGYTF
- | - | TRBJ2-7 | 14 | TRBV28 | TGTGCCAGCAGGTTACAGGGATCTGGCTACGAGCAGTACTTC | CASRLQGSGYEQYF
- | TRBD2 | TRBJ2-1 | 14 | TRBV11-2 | TGTGCCAGCAGCTTGGGATCAGCGGGAAATGAGCAGTTCTTC | CASSLGSAGNEQFF
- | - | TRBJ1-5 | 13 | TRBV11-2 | TGTGCCAGCAGCTTAGACCGGGATCAGCCCCAGCATTTT | CASSLDRDQPQHF
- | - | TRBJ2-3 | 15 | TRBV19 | TGTGCCAGTTCGACTGTGGGGCTAGCCACAGATACGCAGTATTTT | CASSTVGLATDTQYF
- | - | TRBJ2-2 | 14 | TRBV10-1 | TGCGCCAGCAGTGAACGCGGAACAACCGGGGAGCTGTTTTTT | CASSERGTTGELFF
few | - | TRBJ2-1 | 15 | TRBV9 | TGTGCCAGCAGCGTAGGTAGCCCCGCGCTGGGTGAGCAGTTCTTC | CASSVGSPALGEQFF